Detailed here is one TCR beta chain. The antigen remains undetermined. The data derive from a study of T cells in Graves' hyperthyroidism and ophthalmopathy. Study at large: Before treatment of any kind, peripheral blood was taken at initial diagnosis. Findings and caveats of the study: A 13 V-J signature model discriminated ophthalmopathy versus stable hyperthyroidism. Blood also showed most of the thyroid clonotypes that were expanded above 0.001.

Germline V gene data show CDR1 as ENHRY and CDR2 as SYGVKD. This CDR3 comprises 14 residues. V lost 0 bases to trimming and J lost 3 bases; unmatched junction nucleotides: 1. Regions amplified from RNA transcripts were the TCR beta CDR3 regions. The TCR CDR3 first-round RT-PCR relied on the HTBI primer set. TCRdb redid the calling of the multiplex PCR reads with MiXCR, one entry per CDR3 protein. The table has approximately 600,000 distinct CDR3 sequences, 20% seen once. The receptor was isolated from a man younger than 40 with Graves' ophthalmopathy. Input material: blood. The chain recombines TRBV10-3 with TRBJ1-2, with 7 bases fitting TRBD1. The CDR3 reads CAISESGQYYGYTF. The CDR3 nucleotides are TGTGCCATCAGTGAGTCGGGACAGTACTATGGCTACACCTTC.